The entry below gives a single TCR beta chain sequence along with its context. The data are from a study of CD8+ T cells in alopecia areata. Specified treatment: oral pan-JAK inhibitor, 5-10 mg twice daily. Sequencing used cDNA as its template, made by extracting RNA and reverse transcribing it. Sequencing was performed with immunoSEQ multiplex PCR; in TCRdb, only in-frame clones are kept and a portion is missing. The sample records about 160,000 clones, roughly 65% being singletons. The V gene lost 0 bases and the J gene lost 10 bases, with 9 bases spanning the gap. Germline CDR1 and CDR2: GTSNPN and SVGIG (reference sequence). The CDR3 is made up of 11 amino acids.

The clonotype comes from a human donor with alopecia areata. The material sequenced was CD4+ T cells sorted from blood, taken at week 4, from a patient treated with tofacitinib. The chain has TRBV30 and TRBJ1-2; D is ambiguous. The CDR3 coding sequence is TGTGCCTGGAGTGTCTTTACGGACTACACCTTC. Amino acid sequence: CAWSVFTDYTF.